This T cell receptor (beta chain) was captured in a study of blood T cell repertoires in COVID-19. The study assigned cohorts using participant-reported clinical history. Method: immunoSEQ multiplex PCR; TCRdb's copy keeps in-frame clones and lacks some. The sample contains 450,000 to 600,000 clones, about nine tenths of which appear only once. This CDR3 comprises 14 residues. The V and J ends lost 5 bases and 4 bases respectively, with 13 bases between them. Germline values: CDR1 MNHEY, CDR2 SVGAGI. The receptor was derived from a woman in her late teens or twenties who had recovered from COVID-19. The chain recombines TRBV6-5 with TRBJ2-3; D remains unclear. Sequenced sample: PBMCs or T cells enriched from blood (not recorded which). CDR3 nucleotide sequence: TGTGCCAGCAGTCCCCTGACCGGGTCAGATACGCAGTATTTT. Amino acids: CASSPLTGSDTQYF.